Each of the 9 T cell receptor beta chains below was sequenced from the same sample in a study of blood T cell repertoires in COVID-19. The table came from immunoSEQ multiplex PCR; TCRdb's copy has only in-frame clones and leaves some out. The sample consists of more than 150,000 clones, over 75% of them appearing once. The sample comprised peripheral blood. Every receptor here comes from a woman older than 75 with acute or convalescent COVID-19.

CDR3 protein: CASSQGSAGNTEAFF. Written as DNA, the CDR3 is TGTGCCAGCAGCCAAGGGTCGGCAGGGAACACTGAAGCTTTCTTT. V is TRBV3-1 (or the pseudogene TRBV3-2) and J is TRBJ1-1; D not resolved. Germline loops: CDR1 LGHDT, CDR2 YNNKEL (reference sequence). V was clipped by 1 base and J by 1 base, with 10 bases between them. The CDR3 consists of 15 residues.

A single count supports this clone. The chain has TRBV7-2 and TRBJ2-5; 8 bases agree with TRBD2. This CDR3 contains 14 residues. The V and J ends lost 7 bases and 5 bases, in that order; junction bases with no gene match: 9. Germline V gives CDR1 SGHTA, CDR2 FQGNSA. The CDR3 bases are TGTGCCAGCACCCGTAGCGGGAATGAGGAGACCCAGTACTTC. Translation: CASTRSGNEETQYF.

V gene TRBV3-1 (or the pseudogene TRBV3-2) combines with J gene TRBJ2-7, with D perhaps TRBD1 (5 bases). Germline V gene lookup returns CDR1 LGHDT and CDR2 YNNKEL (reference sequence). This CDR3 spans 13 amino acids. Trimming removed 2 bases from V and 4 bases from J, with 9 bases in between. The CDR3 sequence is CASSQRQSYEQYF. The DNA of the CDR3 is TGTGCCAGCAGCCAAAGACAGTCTTACGAGCAGTACTTC.

The chain is built from TRBV11-3 and TRBJ2-1; 11 bases map to TRBD2. This CDR3 contains 17 residues. The germline CDR1 and CDR2 sequences are SGHNT and YENEEA. Losses at the gene ends were 1 base for V and 6 bases for J; bases not matched to a gene: 8. CDR3 residues: CASSLVVSGGDLNEQFF. The CDR3 nucleotides are TGTGCCAGCAGCTTAGTGGTTAGCGGGGGGGACCTCAATGAGCAGTTCTTC.

The V gene is TRBV2, the J gene TRBJ2-1; no clear D gene. Between the trimmed V and J ends, which lost 5 bases and 8 bases, there was a span of 16 bases. This CDR3 is built from 14 residues. The germline V gene encodes CDR1 SNHLY and CDR2 FYNNEI. Here the CDR3 reads CASSLHIIADEQFF. DNA of the CDR3: TGTGCCAGCAGTCTCCACATCATCGCCGATGAGCAGTTCTTC.

V is TRBV29-1 and J is TRBJ1-4; TRBD1 agrees at 7 bases. This CDR3 is 13 amino acids long. Germline lookup yields CDR1 SQVTM and CDR2 ANQGSEA. The ends lost 7 bases at V and 3 bases at J; junction bases unmatched: 5. The CDR3 sequence is CSGGQGANEKLFF. The CDR3 DNA reads as TGCAGCGGGGGGCAGGGGGCTAATGAAAAACTGTTTTTT.

This chain links TRBV24-1 with TRBJ2-1; 8 bases align to TRBD1. V lost 4 bases and J lost 4; bases outside the gene matches: 8. This CDR3 is 16 amino acids long. Looked up from germline, CDR1 is KGHDR and CDR2 is SFDVKD. The CDR3 DNA is TGTGCCACCAGTGACCCGGGACAGGATCAATACAATGAGCAGTTCTTC. Its translation: CATSDPGQDQYNEQFF.

The CDR3 protein is CASSRTSGGRETQYF. The CDR3 DNA sequence: TGTGCCAGCAGTCGGACTAGCGGGGGTAGGGAGACCCAGTACTTC. J is TRBJ2-5 and V is TRBV6-2 or TRBV6-3; TRBD2 matches at 13 bases. The V and J ends lost 5 bases and 5 bases, in that order; junction bases with no gene match: 5. CDR1 and CDR2 (germline): MNHEY, SVGEGT. This CDR3 spans 15 amino acids.

The chain combines TRBV6-5 with TRBJ1-4, with D maybe TRBD1 (6 bases). With 6 bases removed from V and 7 bases from J, the gap between germline ends came to 9 bases. In germline, CDR1 is MNHEY, CDR2 SVGAGI. This CDR3 has 12 amino acids. CDR3 DNA: TGTGCCAGCAGCCAGGGGTTTGAAAAACTGTTTTTT. Its protein product is CASSQGFEKLFF.